The source of this T cell receptor (beta chain) is a study of T cell repertoires in cytomegalovirus infection. In the study overall: Public TCR beta signatures provided an indication of both CMV infection and a matching HLA type. Study-wide results and limits: Cumulative public TCR beta family frequency identified carriers of CMV plus the relevant HLA. CMV-specific TCR beta clonotypes restricted by HLA-C dominated the ex vivo response.

TCRdb re-called the reads with MiXCR, one entry per CDR3 protein. The sample shows some 390,000 distinct CDR3 sequences, roughly 18% of them seen only once. This CDR3 comprises 14 residues. V was trimmed by 1 base and J by 3 bases, leaving 10 bases between them. From germline, CDR1 is MNHEY and CDR2 SVGAGI. In regard to this clonotype: Its antigen remains unknown.

The sample was PBMCs. This TCR was sampled from a human donor in good health (CMV status not recorded). Some clones in this sample may be carry-over from other donors' samples. The J gene is TRBJ2-7, the V gene TRBV6-5; TRBD1 is a possible D gene (5 bases). CDR3 protein: CASSYLKGCYEQYF. The CDR3 region has the DNA TGTGCCAGCAGTTACTTAAAGGGGTGCTACGAGCAGTACTTC.